Each of the 3 T cell receptor beta chains below was sequenced from the same sample in a study of shared clonotypes between healthy human individuals. Some clones are missing from TCRdb's copy, which holds only in-frame ones; the method was immunoSEQ multiplex PCR. This sample has about 2,100,000 clones; roughly 91% occur once, and the top ten carry over 1.5%. Terminally differentiated effector memory CD45RA+ cells were excluded by CCR7 positive selection of CD45RO-negative cells. Sequenced input: naive CD8+ T cells from PBMCs. Receptors originate from a man younger than 30 in good health. Some clones in this sample may be carry-over from other donors' samples.

V gene TRBV7-2 combines with J gene TRBJ2-3, with 7 bases lining up with TRBD2. This CDR3 comprises 17 residues. From germline, CDR1 is SGHTA and CDR2 FQGNSA. V dropped 3 bases and J dropped 4; count of bases not matched to a gene: 13. The DNA of the CDR3 is TGTGCCAGCAGCTTCCATGTAGGCGGGAGTCTGGCAGATACGCAGTATTTT. Protein sequence: CASSFHVGGSLADTQYF.

This chain links TRBV25-1 with TRBJ2-7; the D gene could be TRBD1 or TRBD2 (5 bases each). Germline lookup yields CDR1 MGHDK and CDR2 SYGVNS. The CDR3 is 14 amino acids. The V gene lost 2 bases and the J gene lost 4 bases, with 12 bases spanning the gap. Written as DNA, the CDR3 is TGTGCCAGCAGTGAAAAGGGACGAATTTACGAGCAGTACTTC. It translates to CASSEKGRIYEQYF.

This sequence joins TRBV27 and TRBJ2-7; D is ambiguous. Germline CDR1 is MNHEY and CDR2 is SMNVEV (reference sequence). V was shortened by 3 bases and J by 2 bases, with 8 bases between the two germline ends. The CDR3 contains 13 residues. The CDR3 is CASSFGWTYEQYF. The DNA for the CDR3 is TGTGCCAGCAGTTTCGGGTGGACCTACGAGCAGTACTTC.